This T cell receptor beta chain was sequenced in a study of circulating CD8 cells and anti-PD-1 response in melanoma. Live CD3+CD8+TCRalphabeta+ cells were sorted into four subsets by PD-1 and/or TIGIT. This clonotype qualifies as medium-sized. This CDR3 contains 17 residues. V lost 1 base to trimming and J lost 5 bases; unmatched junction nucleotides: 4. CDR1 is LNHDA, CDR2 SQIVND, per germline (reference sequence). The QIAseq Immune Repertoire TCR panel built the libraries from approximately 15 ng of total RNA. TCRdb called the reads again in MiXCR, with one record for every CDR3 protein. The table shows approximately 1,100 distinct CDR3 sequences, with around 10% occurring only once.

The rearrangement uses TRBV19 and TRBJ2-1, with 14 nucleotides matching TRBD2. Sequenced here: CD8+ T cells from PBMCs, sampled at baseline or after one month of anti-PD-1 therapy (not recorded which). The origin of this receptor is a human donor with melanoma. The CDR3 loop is CASSIAGTSGGHNEQFF. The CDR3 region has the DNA TGTGCCAGTAGTATAGCCGGGACTAGCGGGGGCCACAATGAGCAGTTCTTC.